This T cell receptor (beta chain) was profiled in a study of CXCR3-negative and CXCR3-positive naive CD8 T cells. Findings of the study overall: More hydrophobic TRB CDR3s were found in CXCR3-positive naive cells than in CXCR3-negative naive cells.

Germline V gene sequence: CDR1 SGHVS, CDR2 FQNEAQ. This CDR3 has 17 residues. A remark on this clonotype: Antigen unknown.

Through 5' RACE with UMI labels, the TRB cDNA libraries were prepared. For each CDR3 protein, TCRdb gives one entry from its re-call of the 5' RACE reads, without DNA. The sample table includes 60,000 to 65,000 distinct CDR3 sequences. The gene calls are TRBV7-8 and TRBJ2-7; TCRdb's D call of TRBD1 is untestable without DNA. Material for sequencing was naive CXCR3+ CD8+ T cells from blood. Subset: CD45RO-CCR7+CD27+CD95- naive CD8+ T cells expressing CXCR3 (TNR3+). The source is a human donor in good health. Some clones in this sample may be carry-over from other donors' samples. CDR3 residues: CASSPNVWDSTFVEQYF.